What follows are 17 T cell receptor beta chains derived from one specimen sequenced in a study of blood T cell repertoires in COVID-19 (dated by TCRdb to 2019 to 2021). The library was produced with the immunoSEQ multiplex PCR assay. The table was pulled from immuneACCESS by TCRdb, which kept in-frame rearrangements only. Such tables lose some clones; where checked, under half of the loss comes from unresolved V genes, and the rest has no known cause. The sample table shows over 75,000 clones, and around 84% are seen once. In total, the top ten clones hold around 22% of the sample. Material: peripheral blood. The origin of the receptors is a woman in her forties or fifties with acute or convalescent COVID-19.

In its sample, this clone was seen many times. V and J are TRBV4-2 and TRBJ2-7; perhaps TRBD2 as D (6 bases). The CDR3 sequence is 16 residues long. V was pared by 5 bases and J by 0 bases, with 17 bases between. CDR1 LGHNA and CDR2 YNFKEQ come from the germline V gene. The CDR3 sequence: CASSENTGTFSYEQYF. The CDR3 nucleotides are TGTGCCAGCAGCGAAAACACCGGGACTTTCTCCTACGAGCAGTACTTC.

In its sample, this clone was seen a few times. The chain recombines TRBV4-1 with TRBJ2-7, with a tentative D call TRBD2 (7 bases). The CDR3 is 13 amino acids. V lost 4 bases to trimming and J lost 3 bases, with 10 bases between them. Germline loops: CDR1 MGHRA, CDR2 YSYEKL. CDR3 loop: CASSRGGNYEQYF. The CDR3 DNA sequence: TGCGCCAGCAGCCGGGGGGGCAACTACGAGCAGTACTTC.

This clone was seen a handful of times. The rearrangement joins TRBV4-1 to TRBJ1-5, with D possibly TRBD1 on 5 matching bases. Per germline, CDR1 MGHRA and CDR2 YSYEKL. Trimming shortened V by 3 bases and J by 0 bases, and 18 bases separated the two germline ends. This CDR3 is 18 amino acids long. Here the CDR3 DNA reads TGCGCCAGCAGCCAGGGGGGGATAACGTTAGATAGCAATCAGCCCCAGCATTTT. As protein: CASSQGGITLDSNQPQHF.

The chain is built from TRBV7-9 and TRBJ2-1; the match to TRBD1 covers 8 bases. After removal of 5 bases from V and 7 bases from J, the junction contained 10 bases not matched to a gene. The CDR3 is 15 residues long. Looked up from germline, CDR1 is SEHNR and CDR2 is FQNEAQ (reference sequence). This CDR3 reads CASSPPQGALNEQFF. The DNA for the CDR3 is TGTGCCAGCAGCCCACCCCAGGGGGCGCTTAATGAGCAGTTCTTC.

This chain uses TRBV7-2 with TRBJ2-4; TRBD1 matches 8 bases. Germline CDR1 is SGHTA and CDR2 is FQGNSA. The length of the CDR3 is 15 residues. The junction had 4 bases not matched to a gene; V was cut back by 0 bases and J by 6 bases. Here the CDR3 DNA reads TGTGCCAGCAGCTTAGCCAGGGGGCTTGGAAACATTCAGTACTTC. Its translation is CASSLARGLGNIQYF.

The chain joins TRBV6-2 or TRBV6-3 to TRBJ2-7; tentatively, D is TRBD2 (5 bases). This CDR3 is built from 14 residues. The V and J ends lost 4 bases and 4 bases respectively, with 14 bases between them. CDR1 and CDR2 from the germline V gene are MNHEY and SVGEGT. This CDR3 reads CASSFGASLYEQYF. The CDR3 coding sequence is TGTGCCAGCAGTTTTGGAGCTAGCTTATACGAGCAGTACTTC.

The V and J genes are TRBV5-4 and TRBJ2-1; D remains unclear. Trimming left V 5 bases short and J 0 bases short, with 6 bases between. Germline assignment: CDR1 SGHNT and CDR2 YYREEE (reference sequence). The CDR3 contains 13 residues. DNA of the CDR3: TGTGCCAGCAGTGAGAGCTCCTACAATGAGCAGTTCTTC. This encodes CASSESSYNEQFF.

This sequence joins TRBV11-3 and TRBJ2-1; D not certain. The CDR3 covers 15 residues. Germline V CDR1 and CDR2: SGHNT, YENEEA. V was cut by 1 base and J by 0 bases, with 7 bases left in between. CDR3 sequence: CASSLGRSSYNEQFF. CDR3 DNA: TGTGCCAGCAGCTTAGGGAGAAGCTCCTACAATGAGCAGTTCTTC.

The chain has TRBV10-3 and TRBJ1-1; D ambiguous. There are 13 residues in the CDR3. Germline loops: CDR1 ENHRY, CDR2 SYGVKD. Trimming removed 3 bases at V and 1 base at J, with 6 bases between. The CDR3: CAISDRQNTEAFF. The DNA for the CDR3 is TGTGCCATCAGTGACCGACAGAACACTGAAGCTTTCTTT.

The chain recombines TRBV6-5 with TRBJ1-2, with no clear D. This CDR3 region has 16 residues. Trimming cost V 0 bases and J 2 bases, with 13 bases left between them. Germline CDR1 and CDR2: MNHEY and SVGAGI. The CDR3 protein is CASSYSNRGRNYGYTF. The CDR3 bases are TGTGCCAGCAGTTACTCGAATCGGGGAAGGAACTATGGCTACACCTTC.

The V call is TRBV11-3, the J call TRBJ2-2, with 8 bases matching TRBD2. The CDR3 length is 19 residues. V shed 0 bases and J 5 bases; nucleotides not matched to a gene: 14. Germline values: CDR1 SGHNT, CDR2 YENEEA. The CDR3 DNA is TGTGCCAGCAGCTTAGAGGAGGCGGGGGGCCTTCCGCGGACCGGGGAGCTGTTTTTT. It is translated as CASSLEEAGGLPRTGELFF.

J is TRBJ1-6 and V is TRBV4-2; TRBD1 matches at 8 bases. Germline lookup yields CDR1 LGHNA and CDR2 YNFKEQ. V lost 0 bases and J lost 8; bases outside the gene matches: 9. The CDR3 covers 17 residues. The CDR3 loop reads CASSQESPGTGYSPLHF. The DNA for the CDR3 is TGTGCCAGCAGCCAAGAGAGTCCCGGGACAGGTTATTCACCCCTCCACTTT.

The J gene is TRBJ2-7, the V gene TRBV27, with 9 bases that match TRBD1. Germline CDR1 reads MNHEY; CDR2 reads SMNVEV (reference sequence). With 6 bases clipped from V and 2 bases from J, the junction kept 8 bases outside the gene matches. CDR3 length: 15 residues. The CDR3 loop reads CASRGTGLGAYEQYF. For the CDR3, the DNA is TGTGCCAGCAGGGGGACAGGGCTAGGGGCCTACGAGCAGTACTTC.

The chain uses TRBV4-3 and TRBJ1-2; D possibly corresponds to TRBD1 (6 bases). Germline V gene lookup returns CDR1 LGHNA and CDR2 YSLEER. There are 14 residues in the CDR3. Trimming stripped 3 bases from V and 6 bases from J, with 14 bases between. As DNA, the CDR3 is TGCGCCAGCAGCCATTCCAGGGGCAGGGATGGCTACACCTTC. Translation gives CASSHSRGRDGYTF.

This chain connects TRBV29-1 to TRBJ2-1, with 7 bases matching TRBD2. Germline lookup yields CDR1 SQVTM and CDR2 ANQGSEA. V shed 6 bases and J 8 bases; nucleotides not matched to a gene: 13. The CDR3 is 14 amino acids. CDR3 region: CSVRGLVLWDEQFF. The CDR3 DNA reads TGCAGCGTACGAGGACTAGTATTGTGGGATGAGCAGTTCTTC.

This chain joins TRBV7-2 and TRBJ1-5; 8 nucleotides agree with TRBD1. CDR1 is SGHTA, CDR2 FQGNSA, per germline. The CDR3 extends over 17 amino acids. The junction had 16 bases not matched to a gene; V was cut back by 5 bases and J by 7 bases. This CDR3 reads CASSPGQGAFISQPQHF. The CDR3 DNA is TGTGCCAGCAGCCCTGGACAGGGTGCTTTTATTTCGCAGCCCCAGCATTTT.

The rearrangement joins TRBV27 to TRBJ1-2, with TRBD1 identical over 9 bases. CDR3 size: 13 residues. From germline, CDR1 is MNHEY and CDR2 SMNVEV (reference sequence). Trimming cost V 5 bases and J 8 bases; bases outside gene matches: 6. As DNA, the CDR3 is TGTGCCAGCAGTCGGGACAGGGCTTTGGGCTACACCTTC. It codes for CASSRDRALGYTF.